One sample yielded the 6 T cell receptor beta chains listed below, sequenced in a study of control samples from healthy donors and cancer patients. The data were produced by immunoSEQ multiplex PCR, yet TCRdb's version contains in-frame clones alone and is incomplete. The table has 60,000 to 75,000 clones, 75% to 85% seen once. Sequences were obtained from blood. The receptors were gathered from a man between 60 and 75 years old in good health.

The chain recombines TRBV7-8 with TRBJ1-1; D gene uncertain. The CDR3 length is 14 residues. CDR1 is SGHVS, CDR2 FQNEAQ, per germline. V was shortened by 3 bases and J by 7 bases, with 15 bases between the two germline ends. DNA of the CDR3: TGTGCCAGCAGCTTCGAATTCAGCATAGATGAAGCTTTCTTT. Its protein product is CASSFEFSIDEAFF.

This chain links TRBV19 with TRBJ1-5; no clear D gene. This CDR3 has 13 residues. CDR1 LNHDA and CDR2 SQIVND come from the germline V gene (reference sequence). The CDR3 here is CATSRAGGQPQHF. The CDR3 DNA is TGTGCGACTAGCCGGGCGGGAGGTCAGCCCCAGCATTTT.

This chain links TRBV6-5 with TRBJ2-1, with D possibly matching TRBD1 (5 bases). This CDR3 comprises 13 residues. Looked up from germline, CDR1 is MNHEY and CDR2 is SVGAGI. Trimming shortened V by 6 bases and J by 3 bases, and 9 bases separated the two germline ends. The CDR3 nucleotides are TGTGCCAGCAGGACCGACAGCTACAATGAGCAGTTCTTC. Its protein product is CASRTDSYNEQFF.

This clone was recorded once. The CDR3 here is CAISERGNSPLHF. CDR3 nucleotides: TGTGCCATCAGTGAAAGGGGAAATTCACCCCTCCACTTT. The J gene is TRBJ1-6, the V gene TRBV10-3; tentatively, D is TRBD1 (5 bases). Per germline, CDR1 ENHRY and CDR2 SYGVKD. CDR3 length: 13 residues. Trimming stripped 3 bases from V and 7 bases from J, with 7 bases between.

V usage is TRBV6-2 or TRBV6-3 and J usage is TRBJ1-6, with a possible D match to TRBD1 (6 bases). V gave up 5 bases and J gave up 7 bases, with 12 bases separating them. CDR1 MNHEY and CDR2 SVGEGT come from the germline V gene. The CDR3 has 14 residues. CDR3 sequence (DNA): TGTGCCAGCAGTACACAGGGCTGGAATTCACCCCTCCACTTT. Protein sequence: CASSTQGWNSPLHF.

The gene calls are TRBV5-1 and TRBJ2-2; a possible D gene is TRBD2 (6 bases). Trimming took 0 bases from V and 5 from J, leaving 14 bases between them. Germline-derived CDR1 and CDR2 are SGHRS and YFSETQ. The CDR3 has 16 residues. Written as DNA, the CDR3 is TGCGCCAGCAGCTTGGAAACTGGAGGGCAAACCGGGGAGCTGTTTTTT. This sequence encodes CASSLETGGQTGELFF. Together with reference TRBV5-1 and TRBJ2-2, the CDR3 gives the full variable domain: KAGVTQTPRYLIKTRGQQVTLSCSPISGHRSVSWYQQTPGQGLQFLFEYFSETQRNKGNFPGRFSGRQFSNSRSEMNVSTLELGDSALYLCASSLETGGQTGELFFGEGSRLTVL.